This TCR beta chain was profiled in a study of identifying expanded T cells in peripheral blood. Whole-study findings and limits: Variance in clone template counts between approximately two-week samples significantly increased with total template count across all healthy donors. Technical replicates showed about 1.2 changed clones; two weeks about 16; four weeks 19.

This clone was picked up many times. As yet, its antigen is unknown. The data were produced by immunoSEQ multiplex PCR, yet TCRdb's version contains in-frame clones alone and is incomplete. The repertoire holds about 130,000 clones, with around 88% as singletons. CDR1 and CDR2 (germline): MNHNY, SVGAGI (reference sequence). The CDR3 is made up of 13 amino acids. The V segment lost 8 bases and the J segment 8 bases; nucleotides outside the gene matches: 8. No infections or other immune events were documented during collection. Sequencing was carried out using blood. This chain joins TRBV6-6 and TRBJ1-2, with TRBD1 matching over 10 bases. The receptor's source is a person between 18 and 75 years old in good health. The CDR3 region has the DNA TGTGCCAGCGGGTCCGGGACAGGGGAGGGCTACACCTTC. It translates to CASGSGTGEGYTF.